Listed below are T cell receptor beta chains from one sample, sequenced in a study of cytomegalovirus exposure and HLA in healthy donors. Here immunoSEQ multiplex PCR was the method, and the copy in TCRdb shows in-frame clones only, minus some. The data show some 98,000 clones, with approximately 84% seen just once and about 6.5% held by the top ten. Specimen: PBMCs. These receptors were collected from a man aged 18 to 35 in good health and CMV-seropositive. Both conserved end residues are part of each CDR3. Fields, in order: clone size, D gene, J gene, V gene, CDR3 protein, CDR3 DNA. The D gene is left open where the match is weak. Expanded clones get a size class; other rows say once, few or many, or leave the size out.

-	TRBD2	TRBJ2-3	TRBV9	CASSVNREGLAGGTFSTDTQYF	TGTGCCAGCAGCGTAAACCGGGAGGGGCTAGCGGGGGGTACCTTTAGCACAGATACGCAGTATTTT
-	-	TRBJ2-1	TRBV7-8	CASILGTLNNEQFF	TGTGCCAGCATCCTAGGAACCCTAAACAATGAGCAGTTCTTC
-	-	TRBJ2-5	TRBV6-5	CASSDPGETQYF	TGTGCCAGCAGTGACCCAGGAGAGACCCAGTACTTC
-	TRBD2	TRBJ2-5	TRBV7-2	CASSFGGSQTQYF	TGTGCCAGCAGCTTTGGCGGGAGTCAGACCCAGTACTTC
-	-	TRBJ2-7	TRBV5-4	CASSGGALNYEQYF	TGTGCCAGCAGCGGGGGGGCCTTAAACTACGAGCAGTACTTC
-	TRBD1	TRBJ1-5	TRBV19	CASSIAEVQARQGVSIMDQPQHF	TGTGCCAGTAGTATAGCAGAGGTCCAGGCTAGACAGGGGGTTTCAATTATGGATCAGCCCCAGCATTTT
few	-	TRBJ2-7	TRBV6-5	CASSQNNRNNYEQYF	TGTGCCAGCAGTCAGAACAACAGAAATAACTACGAGCAGTACTTC
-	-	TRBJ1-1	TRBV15	CATSRDRDSEAFF	TGTGCCACCAGCAGAGATCGTGACAGTGAAGCTTTCTTT
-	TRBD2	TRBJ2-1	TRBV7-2	CASSLDGVAGGPYNEQFF	TGTGCCAGCAGCTTAGACGGAGTAGCGGGAGGTCCCTACAATGAGCAGTTCTTC
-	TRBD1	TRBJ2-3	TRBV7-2	CASSYTGADTQYF	TGTGCCAGCAGCTATACAGGGGCTGATACGCAGTATTTT
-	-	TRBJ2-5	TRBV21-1	CASSKAADTQETQYF	TGTGCCAGCAGCAAAGCGGCGGACACCCAAGAGACCCAGTACTTC
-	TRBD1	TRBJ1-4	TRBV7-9	CASSQTGNEKLFF	TGTGCCAGCAGCCAGACAGGGAATGAAAAACTGTTTTTT
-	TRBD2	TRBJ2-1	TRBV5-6	CASSLYLSGGNNEQFF	TGTGCCAGCAGCTTATACCTTAGCGGGGGAAACAATGAGCAGTTCTTC
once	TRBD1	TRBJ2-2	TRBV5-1	CASSTGQGINTGELFF	TGCGCCAGCAGCACCGGACAGGGGATTAACACCGGGGAGCTGTTTTTT
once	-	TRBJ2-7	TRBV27	CASSLTSLLSYEQYF	TGTGCCAGCAGTTTGACTAGTCTCCTCTCCTACGAGCAGTACTTC
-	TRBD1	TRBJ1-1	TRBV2	CASGGQPNTEAFF	TGTGCCAGCGGGGGACAGCCGAACACTGAAGCTTTCTTT
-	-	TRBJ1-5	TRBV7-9	CASSLGEAGNQPQHF	TGTGCCAGCAGCTTAGGCGAGGCAGGGAATCAGCCCCAGCATTTT
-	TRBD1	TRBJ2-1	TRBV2	CASRVNYGGQGANNEQFF	TGTGCCAGCAGAGTGAATTATGGCGGGCAGGGGGCGAACAATGAGCAGTTCTTC
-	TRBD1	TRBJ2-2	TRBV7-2	CASSPGQGSGELFF	TGTGCCAGCAGCCCCGGACAGGGTTCCGGGGAGCTGTTTTTT
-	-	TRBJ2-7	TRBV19	CASKLEGTAYEQYF	TGTGCCAGTAAATTGGAGGGAACCGCCTACGAGCAGTACTTC
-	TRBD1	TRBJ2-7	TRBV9	CASSVGPSGTAYGEQYF	TGTGCCAGCAGCGTGGGGCCCTCCGGGACAGCCTATGGCGAGCAGTACTTC
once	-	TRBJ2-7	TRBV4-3	CASSRSDRSYEQYF	TGCGCCAGCAGCCGTTCAGACAGATCCTACGAGCAGTACTTC
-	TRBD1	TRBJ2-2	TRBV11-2	CASTKQGSTGELFF	TGTGCCAGCACGAAACAGGGGAGCACCGGGGAGCTGTTTTTT
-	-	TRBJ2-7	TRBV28	CASTSAWRGPNEQYF	TGTGCCAGCACCTCTGCGTGGAGGGGGCCCAACGAGCAGTACTTC
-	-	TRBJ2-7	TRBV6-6	CASSTLGGAREQYF	TGTGCCAGCAGTACTTTGGGGGGGGCGCGTGAGCAGTACTTC
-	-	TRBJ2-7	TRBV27	CASSLRSGSSYEQYF	TGTGCCAGCAGTTTACGGTCGGGATCTTCCTACGAGCAGTACTTC
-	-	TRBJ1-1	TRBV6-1	CASSEAGSEAFF	TGTGCCAGCAGTGAAGCGGGCAGTGAAGCTTTCTTT
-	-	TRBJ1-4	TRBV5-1	CASSGTATNEKLFF	TGCGCCAGCAGCGGGACTGCAACTAATGAAAAACTGTTTTTT